A selection of T cell receptor beta chains follows, all from one sample in a study of OX40 agonist ivuxolimab in advanced cancers. Some clones are missing from TCRdb's copy, which holds only in-frame ones; the method was immunoSEQ multiplex PCR. The table includes about 90,000 clones, approximately 90% detected once. The material sequenced was CD4+ or CD8+ T cells sorted from blood, taken in a trial of the OX40 agonist ivuxolimab. The source is an adult with an advanced solid tumor such as melanoma, head and neck, liver or kidney cancer. Both conserved end residues are part of each CDR3. D genes are given only for firm matches. The size of a clone is reported for some rows only, either as once, few or many, or as a class for expanded clones.

j_gene	len	v_gene	d_gene	abundance	CDR3aa	CDR3nt
TRBJ1-5	14	TRBV2	TRBD1	-	CASSEGTGVQPQHF	TGTGCCAGCAGTGAAGGGACAGGGGTTCAGCCCCAGCATTTT
TRBJ2-7	16	TRBV10-1	TRBD1	-	CASSEDGQGSIYEQYF	TGCGCCAGCAGTGAGGACGGACAGGGGTCAATCTACGAGCAGTACTTC
TRBJ1-1	11	TRBV5-1	-	-	CASSLETGAFF	TGCGCCAGCAGCTTGGAGACTGGGGCTTTCTTT
TRBJ2-7	15	TRBV6-6	-	-	CASSYLEGPAYEQYF	TGTGCCAGCAGTTACTTGGAGGGACCAGCCTACGAGCAGTACTTC
TRBJ2-7	14	TRBV29-1	TRBD1	-	CSVVSGQGVYEQYF	TGCAGCGTTGTCTCCGGACAGGGGGTCTACGAGCAGTACTTC
TRBJ1-5	14	TRBV30	TRBD1	-	CAWSEGQGNQPQHF	TGTGCCTGGAGTGAGGGACAGGGCAATCAGCCCCAGCATTTT
TRBJ2-5	16	TRBV19	-	few	CASSHGGRGQWETQYF	TGTGCCAGTAGCCATGGAGGGAGGGGGCAATGGGAGACCCAGTACTTC
TRBJ2-3	15	TRBV7-9	-	-	CASRPTGTGTDTQYF	TGTGCCAGCAGACCGACCGGTACAGGCACAGATACGCAGTATTTT
TRBJ2-3	17	TRBV4-1	TRBD1	-	CASSQTMSGTGVDTQYF	TGCGCCAGCAGCCAGACTATGTCCGGGACAGGGGTAGATACGCAGTATTTT
TRBJ2-7	14	TRBV5-5	TRBD1	-	CASSTGQGNYEQYF	TGTGCCAGCAGCACGGGACAGGGGAACTACGAGCAGTACTTC
TRBJ1-2	15	TRBV27	-	-	CASSFTGRGNYGYTF	TGTGCCAGCAGTTTCACGGGCCGCGGTAACTATGGCTACACCTTC
TRBJ2-1	16	TRBV9	-	-	CASSPFEGPIYNEQFF	TGTGCCAGCAGCCCTTTTGAGGGCCCGATATACAATGAGCAGTTCTTC
TRBJ1-2	15	TRBV4-1	-	-	CASSQVGSGVYGYTF	TGCGCCAGCAGCCAAGTAGGAAGTGGGGTCTATGGCTACACCTTC
TRBJ1-2	17	TRBV19	-	-	CASSISSWGSSLYGYTF	TGTGCCAGTAGTATAAGCTCGTGGGGATCGTCCCTCTATGGCTACACCTTC
TRBJ2-5	17	TRBV4-1	TRBD1	-	CASSQKPVGTGVETQYF	TGCGCCAGCAGCCAAAAGCCGGTCGGGACAGGGGTTGAGACCCAGTACTTC
TRBJ2-7	11	TRBV5-8	-	few	CASSLVWESYF	TGTGCCAGCAGCTTGGTGTGGGAGTCATACTTC
TRBJ2-3	14	TRBV18	-	-	CASSPRGTPEAQYF	TGTGCCAGCTCACCACGTGGGACCCCGGAGGCGCAGTATTTT
TRBJ2-1	13	TRBV18	-	-	CASSPIPYNEQFF	TGTGCCAGCTCCCCAATTCCTTACAATGAGCAGTTCTTC
TRBJ1-5	14	TRBV7-3	TRBD1	once	CASSEHRDSQPQHF	TGTGCCAGCAGCGAGCACCGGGACAGTCAGCCCCAGCATTTT
TRBJ1-6	14	TRBV5-1	-	-	CASSLDSFNSPLHF	TGCGCCAGCAGCTTGGACAGCTTTAATTCACCCCTCCACTTT
TRBJ2-3	15	TRBV9	TRBD1	-	CASRRQGMDTDTQYF	TGTGCCAGCAGAAGACAGGGTATGGACACAGATACGCAGTATTTT
TRBJ1-1	12	TRBV25-1	-	-	CASSESDREAFF	TGTGCCAGCAGTGAATCTGACAGGGAAGCTTTCTTT